The T cell receptor (beta chain) described here comes from a study of blood T cell repertoires in COVID-19. For the study at large: From T cells, B-cell-depleted T cells, or PBMCs came the material, which was cDNA or gDNA.

Germline assignment: CDR1 MNHEY and CDR2 SVGAGI. Deletions cut 5 bases from V and 2 bases from J, with 16 bases between. CDR3 length: 15 residues. The table came from immunoSEQ multiplex PCR; TCRdb's copy has only in-frame clones and leaves some out. The sample has hundreds of thousands of clones, 80% to 90% seen once; the top ten hold less than 3.5%. While infection was still active, Seattle patients were enrolled and then followed longitudinally. Sequenced sample: peripheral blood. The clonotype comes from a woman aged 25-40 years with COVID-19, enrolled during active disease. The rearrangement joins TRBV6-5 to TRBJ2-7; TRBD1 is a possible D gene (6 bases). CDR3 loop: CASSPTPDRPYEQYV. The CDR3 bases are TGTGCCAGCAGTCCTACACCGGACAGACCCTACGAGCAGTACGTC.